A single sample is the source of the 20 T cell receptor beta chains below, sequenced in a study of response to subunit inactivated influenza vaccine. Using its own MiXCR run on the RT-PCR reads, TCRdb lists one record per CDR3 protein. Of around 480,000 distinct CDR3 sequences listed, about a tenth are singletons. The starting material was PBMCs from blood, obtained about 40 days after vaccination. These receptors came from a man aged 45 to 65 who received an inactivated influenza vaccine.

This clonotype was seen many times. This chain uses TRBV15 with TRBJ2-7; possible D gene TRBD1, 5 bases. This CDR3 is 14 amino acids long. Per germline, CDR1 LNHNV and CDR2 YYDKDF (reference sequence). Between the trimmed V and J ends, which lost 3 bases and 3 bases, there was a span of 12 bases. The CDR3 bases are TGTGCCACCAGCAGCGTAAGACAGAACTACGAGCAGTACTTC. Its translation is CATSSVRQNYEQYF.

This clonotype was seen a few times. The CDR3 spells CASTPPGLAGGPYNEQFF. The CDR3 DNA follows: TGCGCCAGCACCCCACCGGGACTAGCGGGGGGGCCGTACAATGAGCAGTTCTTC. The chain recombines TRBV5-1 with TRBJ2-1; 16 nucleotides agree with TRBD2. J gave up 4 bases and V 6 bases, and 10 bases lay outside the gene matches. In germline, CDR1 is SGHRS, CDR2 YFSETQ. The CDR3 runs 18 residues.

The chain uses TRBV5-6 and TRBJ2-3, with D possibly being TRBD1 (6 bases). CDR1 and CDR2 from the germline V gene are SGHDT and YYEEEE. V lost 7 bases to trimming and J lost 2 bases, with 14 bases between them. This CDR3 has 14 residues. This chain's CDR3 is CASHLRGTTDTQYF. In DNA, the CDR3 is TGTGCCAGCCACTTAAGGGGGACCACAGATACGCAGTATTTT. Complete variable domain (other parts from reference TRBV5-6 and TRBJ2-3): DAGVTQSPTHLIKTRGQQVTLRCSPKSGHDTVSWYQQALGQGPQFIFQYYEEEERQRGNFPDRFSGHQFPNYSSELNVNALLLGDSALYLCASHLRGTTDTQYFGPGTRLTVL.

This clonotype was recorded only once. The chain recombines TRBV18 with TRBJ1-1, with a weak D call TRBD1 (5 bases). This CDR3 contains 14 residues. Looked up from germline, CDR1 is KGHSH and CDR2 is LQKENI. V was pared by 3 bases and J by 4 bases, with 12 bases between. The CDR3 DNA sequence: TGTGCCAGCTCACCGGGACCCGGTAGCACTGAAGCTTTCTTT. Translated, it gives CASSPGPGSTEAFF.

This clonotype has a handful of counts. The CDR3 sequence is CASSYIGRLANYGYTF. CDR3 nucleotide sequence: TGTGCCAGCAGTTACATCGGACGTCTAGCTAACTATGGCTACACCTTC. The V gene is TRBV6-2 or TRBV6-3, the J gene TRBJ1-2; no clear D. Trimming stripped 2 bases from V and 0 bases from J, with 13 bases between. This CDR3 has 16 residues. CDR1 is MNHEY and CDR2 is SVGEGT in the germline V gene.

This clonotype appeared a few times. The chain joins TRBV5-1 to TRBJ1-1; no reliable D call. The CDR3 runs to 13 residues. Between the trimmed V and J ends, which lost 7 bases and 0 bases, there was a span of 10 bases. Germline CDR1 is SGHRS and CDR2 is YFSETQ. The CDR3 is CASSEPLNTEAFF. CDR3 DNA: TGCGCCAGCTCAGAACCCTTGAACACTGAAGCTTTCTTT.

The gene calls are TRBV5-1 and TRBJ2-1; the match to TRBD1 covers 12 bases. Germline V lookup: CDR1 SGHRS, CDR2 YFSETQ. J lost 2 bases, V lost 3 bases, and 12 bases had no gene match. The CDR3 is 19 amino acids. Written as DNA, the CDR3 is TGCGCCAGCAGCTCTACCCCCTTCGGGACAGGGGGCCCCTACAATGAGCAGTTCTTC. Translating gives CASSSTPFGTGGPYNEQFF. The complete variable domain, with remaining parts taken from reference TRBV5-1 and TRBJ2-1, reads KAGVTQTPRYLIKTRGQQVTLSCSPISGHRSVSWYQQTPGQGLQFLFEYFSETQRNKGNFPGRFSGRQFSNSRSEMNVSTLELGDSALYLCASSSTPFGTGGPYNEQFFGPGTRLTVL.

This clonotype was detected only a few times. The J gene is TRBJ1-2, the V gene TRBV7-2; maybe TRBD1 (5 bases). Trimming removed 5 bases at V and 4 bases at J, with 17 bases between. The germline V gene encodes CDR1 SGHTA and CDR2 FQGNSA. The CDR3 runs 15 residues. This CDR3 reads CASSLNPGPGYGYTF. In nucleotides, the CDR3 is TGTGCCAGCAGCCTGAACCCGGGACCGGGCTATGGCTACACCTTC.

The sample holds many counts of this clonotype. The chain links TRBV5-1 to TRBJ2-7, with 13 bases identical to TRBD2. The J segment lost 2 bases and the V segment lost 0 bases, leaving 8 bases of the junction unmatched. The length of the CDR3 is 18 residues. Germline V gives CDR1 SGHRS, CDR2 YFSETQ. CDR3: CASSLGTSGGDYTYEQYF. For the CDR3, the DNA is TGCGCCAGCAGCTTGGGCACTAGCGGGGGGGATTATACCTACGAGCAGTACTTC. The complete variable domain, with remaining parts taken from reference TRBV5-1 and TRBJ2-7, reads KAGVTQTPRYLIKTRGQQVTLSCSPISGHRSVSWYQQTPGQGLQFLFEYFSETQRNKGNFPGRFSGRQFSNSRSEMNVSTLELGDSALYLCASSLGTSGGDYTYEQYFGPGTRLTVT.

The V gene is TRBV28, the J gene TRBJ2-7; TRBD1 aligns across 9 bases. J lost 5 bases, V lost 5 bases, and 10 bases had no gene match. This CDR3 contains 15 residues. Germline CDR1 MDHEN, CDR2 SYDVKM. CDR3 region: CASSAPGQGLDEQYF. DNA for the CDR3: TGTGCCAGCAGTGCTCCGGGACAGGGTTTAGACGAGCAGTACTTC. The full variable domain, completed using reference TRBV28 and TRBJ2-7, is DVKVTQSSRYLVKRTGEKVFLECVQDMDHENMFWYRQDPGLGLRLIYFSYDVKMKEKGDIPEGYSVSREKKERFSLILESASTNQTSMYLCASSAPGQGLDEQYFGPGTRLTVT.

This clonotype was counted between two and nine times. The V and J genes are TRBV6-5 and TRBJ1-2, with 12 positions matching TRBD1. Germline V lookup: CDR1 MNHEY, CDR2 SVGAGI. CDR3 length: 15 residues. V was clipped by 5 bases and J by 7 bases; unmatched bases: 8. CDR3 region: CASSNPGQGASGYTF. DNA for the CDR3: TGTGCCAGCAGTAACCCGGGACAGGGGGCCAGTGGCTACACCTTC.

This clonotype was seen only once. This chain connects TRBV15 to TRBJ2-5, with D possibly being TRBD1 or TRBD2 (5 bases each). This CDR3 is 16 amino acids long. V lost 0 bases to trimming and J lost 4 bases, with 15 bases between them. In germline, CDR1 is LNHNV, CDR2 YYDKDF (reference sequence). CDR3 region: CATSRDYGAKRETQYF. CDR3 coding DNA: TGTGCCACCAGCAGAGATTACGGGGCAAAGAGAGAGACCCAGTACTTC.

The chain uses TRBV20-1 and TRBJ2-7; a weak D match, TRBD1 (7 bases). Germline V CDR1 and CDR2: DFQATT, SNEGSKA (reference sequence). This CDR3 has 15 residues. Deletions cut 5 bases from V and 4 bases from J, with 21 bases between. The chain's CDR3 is CSAPADRAGTYEQYF. The CDR3 region has the DNA TGCAGTGCTCCTGCCGACAGGGCGGGGACATACGAGCAGTACTTC.

This clonotype was counted only a few times. DNA for the CDR3: TGTGCCAGCAGCTTAGGCCAGGGAAGATCTAGCACAGATACGCAGTATTTT. Translation: CASSLGQGRSSTDTQYF. This chain joins TRBV7-9 and TRBJ2-3; TRBD1 might be the D (5 bases). The CDR3 is made up of 17 amino acids. V lost 1 base, J lost 0 bases, and 14 bases lay in between. Germline V CDR1 and CDR2: SEHNR, FQNEAQ (reference sequence).

This clonotype came up once. The chain has TRBV6-2 or TRBV6-3 and TRBJ2-1; 14 bases match TRBD2. The CDR3 is 18 residues long. The germline CDR1 and CDR2 sequences are MNHEY and SVGEGT. V gave up 2 bases and J gave up 7 bases; unmatched junction bases: 10. The CDR3 spells CASSYRVTSGGAGNEQFF. In DNA, the CDR3 is TGTGCCAGCAGTTACCGTGTGACTAGCGGGGGGGCGGGGAATGAGCAGTTCTTC.

The chain uses TRBV10-2 and TRBJ2-5; 7 nucleotides line up with TRBD2. With V trimmed by 7 bases and J by 1 base, 6 bases remained unmatched. The CDR3 contains 14 residues. The germline CDR1 and CDR2 sequences are WSHSY and SAAADI. The DNA for the CDR3 is TGCGCCAGCAATCTCGGCGGGGGCCAAGAGACCCAGTACTTC. This gives the protein CASNLGGGQETQYF.

CDR3 DNA sequence: TGTGCCAGCAGCTCCCCGGGACAGAATAATATCATCTATGGCTACACCTTC. Translation: CASSSPGQNNIIYGYTF. The chain joins TRBV5-5 to TRBJ1-2, with 7 bases aligning to TRBD1. This CDR3 has 17 residues. Looked up from germline, CDR1 is SGHKS and CDR2 is YYEKEE (reference sequence). V shed 3 bases and J 4 bases; nucleotides not matched to a gene: 15.

In its sample, this clonotype was seen a few times. CDR3 nucleotide sequence: TGTGCCAGCAGAGGCGACAGGGGGGCCTCCTACGAGCAGTACTTC. It specifies CASRGDRGASYEQYF. The V and J genes are TRBV7-3 and TRBJ2-7, with 9 bases matching TRBD1. The CDR3 consists of 15 residues. With V trimmed by 6 bases and J by 0 bases, 6 bases remained unmatched. CDR1 is SGHTA and CDR2 is FQGTGA in the germline V gene.

This clonotype has only a few counts. The rearrangement joins TRBV20-1 to TRBJ2-1, with 7 bases aligning to TRBD2. The CDR3 loop spans 14 amino acids. J gave up 4 bases and V 6 bases, and 9 bases lay outside the gene matches. Germline V gene data show CDR1 as DFQATT and CDR2 as SNEGSKA (reference sequence). The CDR3 nucleotides are TGCAGTGCCCAGACGGCTAGCGGTTACAATGAGCAGTTCTTC. As protein: CSAQTASGYNEQFF.

In its sample, this clonotype was seen a few times. The J gene is TRBJ1-2, the V gene TRBV12-3 or TRBV12-4; 7 bases line up with TRBD1. The CDR3 sequence is 15 residues long. V was pared by 3 bases and J by 6 bases, with 10 bases of the junction left unmatched. The CDR3 DNA reads as TGTGCCAGCAGTTTCCGACAGGGAGTAGAGGATGGCTACACCTTC. The encoded protein is CASSFRQGVEDGYTF.